The 5 T cell receptor beta chains in this list originate from one sample, sequenced in a study of OX40 agonist ivuxolimab in advanced cancers. Receptors were amplified or captured by the immunoSEQ multiplex PCR assay. Imported from immuneACCESS, the table was reduced by TCRdb to in-frame sequences with V and J called. These copies leave out some clones; in studies compared against another copy, an unresolved V gene accounts for under half, and the cause of the remainder is not known. The sample table holds roughly 100,000 clones, of which roughly 90% were seen once. The leading ten clones occupy just under 0.8% of the sample. The sequencing here drew on CD4+ or CD8+ T cells sorted from blood, taken in a trial of the OX40 agonist ivuxolimab. These receptor sequences come from an adult with an advanced solid tumor such as melanoma, head and neck, liver or kidney cancer.

The chain employs TRBV27 and TRBJ1-4; weak D call: TRBD1 (6 bases). Germline V CDR1 and CDR2: MNHEY, SMNVEV (reference sequence). The CDR3 length is 14 residues. V lost 5 bases and J 2 bases, leaving 9 bases between the germline ends. The CDR3 loop reads CASSVDRTNEKLFF. CDR3 nucleotide sequence: TGTGCCAGCAGTGTCGACAGGACTAATGAAAAACTGTTTTTT.

V is TRBV27 and J is TRBJ1-4, with TRBD1 matching over 7 bases. V gave up 2 bases and J gave up 0 bases; unmatched junction bases: 9. The CDR3 totals 18 residues. Looked up from germline, CDR1 is MNHEY and CDR2 is SMNVEV (reference sequence). CDR3 in amino acids: CASSLVGQGGTTNEKLFF. Here the CDR3 DNA reads TGTGCCAGCAGTTTAGTCGGTCAGGGGGGGACAACTAATGAAAAACTGTTTTTT.

This clone was picked up a small number of times. The chain links TRBV18 to TRBJ2-5; tentative D call: TRBD1 (5 bases). Trimming removed 3 bases from V and 4 bases from J, with 18 bases in between. The germline V gene has CDR1 KGHSH and CDR2 LQKENI. The CDR3 consists of 16 residues. CDR3 residues: CASSPIQVREAETQYF. In DNA form, the CDR3 reads TGTGCCAGCTCACCTATTCAAGTCAGGGAAGCAGAGACCCAGTACTTC. Variable domain in full (rest from reference TRBV18 and TRBJ2-5): NAGVMQNPRHLVRRRGQEARLRCSPMKGHSHVYWYRQLPEEGLKFMVYLQKENIIDESGMPKERFSAEFPKEGPSILRIQQVVRGDSAAYFCASSPIQVREAETQYFGPGTRLLVL.

The chain is built from TRBV9 and TRBJ2-3, with 8 positions matching TRBD1. V shed 0 bases, J shed 7 bases, and the junction held 7 bases outside the gene matches. There are 15 residues in the CDR3. The germline gives CDR1 SGDLS, CDR2 YYNGEE. CDR3 coding DNA: TGTGCCAGCAGCGTAGGGCAGGGGGCTTCAAATACGCAGTATTTT. This gives the protein CASSVGQGASNTQYF. Variable domain in full (rest from reference TRBV9 and TRBJ2-3): DSGVTQTPKHLITATGQRVTLRCSPRSGDLSVYWYQQSLDQGLQFLIQYYNGEERAKGNILERFSAQQFPDLHSELNLSSLELGDSALYFCASSVGQGASNTQYFGPGTRLTVL.

V and J are TRBV4-1 and TRBJ1-1, with D possibly TRBD1 on 6 matching bases. Trimming removed 3 bases from V and 1 base from J, with 15 bases in between. Germline V lookup: CDR1 MGHRA, CDR2 YSYEKL. The length of the CDR3 is 16 residues. The CDR3 here is CASSQKKLQGNTEAFF. The CDR3 DNA reads as TGCGCCAGCAGCCAGAAAAAGTTACAGGGGAACACTGAAGCTTTCTTT.